Presented here are 11 T cell receptor beta chains from one specimen sequenced in a study of blood T cell repertoires in COVID-19. Only in-frame clones appear in the TCRdb table, and some are missing; sequencing was by immunoSEQ multiplex PCR. The sample yields 210,000 or so clones, about 83% seen once. The sequencing input was peripheral blood. These receptor sequences come from a woman in her 30s with COVID-19, enrolled during active disease.

The gene calls are TRBV9 and TRBJ2-3; TRBD2 agrees at 10 bases. Germline CDR1 SGDLS, CDR2 YYNGEE. The length of the CDR3 is 15 residues. V lost 3 bases, J lost 4 bases, and 5 bases stayed unmatched. The CDR3 bases are TGTGCCAGCAGCGCCAGCGGGGGGGTCGCAGATACGCAGTATTTT. Amino acids: CASSASGGVADTQYF.

The chain uses TRBV6-4 and TRBJ1-2; 7 bases agree with TRBD1. Germline trimming cut 4 bases from V and 4 bases from J; bases unmatched to any gene: 21. The CDR3 length is 19 residues. Germline V gene lookup returns CDR1 MRHNA and CDR2 SNTAGT. The CDR3, as DNA: TGTGCCAGCAGTGGACTCATCCTAAAACAGGGGAGAAGGGCCTATGGCTACACCTTC. Translated, it gives CASSGLILKQGRRAYGYTF.

V and J are TRBV5-6 and TRBJ2-5; possible D gene TRBD2, 6 bases. With 3 bases removed from V and 2 bases from J, the gap between germline ends came to 11 bases. Per the germline V gene, CDR1 is SGHDT and CDR2 is YYEEEE. The CDR3 is 14 amino acids. The CDR3: CASSSAGGQETQYF. CDR3 coding DNA: TGTGCCAGCAGCTCGGCCGGAGGGCAAGAGACCCAGTACTTC.

This chain joins TRBV3-1 (or the pseudogene TRBV3-2) and TRBJ1-4, with a possible D match to TRBD1 (6 bases). There are 15 residues in the CDR3. Germline V gene sequence: CDR1 LGHDT, CDR2 YNNKEL (reference sequence). V dropped 4 bases and J dropped 7 bases, with 16 bases sitting between them. CDR3 residues: CASSPEQGGAEKLFF. Here the CDR3 DNA reads TGTGCCAGCAGCCCTGAACAGGGAGGGGCTGAAAAACTGTTTTTT.

This chain links TRBV4-1 with TRBJ2-2; 9 positions match TRBD2. After removal of 0 bases from V and 0 bases from J, the junction contained 2 bases not matched to a gene. Germline CDR1 is MGHRA and CDR2 is YSYEKL. The CDR3 has 17 amino acids. In DNA, the CDR3 is TGCGCCAGCAGCCAAGAGGCGGGGGGGCCGAACACCGGGGAGCTGTTTTTT. Its translation: CASSQEAGGPNTGELFF.

This chain links TRBV6-5 with TRBJ1-1; 7 nucleotides match TRBD1. V shed 0 bases, J shed 8 bases, and the junction held 6 bases outside the gene matches. CDR1 and CDR2 (germline): MNHEY, SVGAGI. The CDR3 is made up of 14 amino acids. The CDR3: CASSYSRDRGEAFF. CDR3 nucleotides: TGTGCCAGCAGTTACTCGCGGGACAGAGGAGAAGCTTTCTTT.

In this sample, this clone turned up many times. The V gene is TRBV5-8, the J gene TRBJ2-5; maybe TRBD1 (6 bases). Trimming removed 7 bases at V and 4 bases at J, with 11 bases between. CDR3 length: 12 amino acids. The germline V gene encodes CDR1 SGHTS and CDR2 YDEGEE. The CDR3 coding sequence is TGTGCCAGCCAGGCAGGGGCAGAGACCCAGTACTTC. This codes for CASQAGAETQYF.

This clone was detected only once. This chain connects TRBV4-1 to TRBJ2-2; D unresolved. Germline-derived CDR1 and CDR2 are MGHRA and YSYEKL. The CDR3 loop spans 15 amino acids. Trimming removed 3 bases from V and 1 base from J, with 9 bases in between. CDR3 loop: CASSQRHQNTGELFF. Written as DNA, the CDR3 is TGCGCCAGCAGCCAGAGGCACCAGAACACCGGGGAGCTGTTTTTT.

The chain has TRBV27 and TRBJ2-7; TRBD1 agrees at 8 bases. V trimming: 7 bases; J trimming: 7 bases; junction bases outside the gene matches: 21. The CDR3 is made up of 17 amino acids. Germline V CDR1 and CDR2: MNHEY, SMNVEV (reference sequence). CDR3 region: CASTLSRGVDREREQYF. CDR3 in DNA: TGTGCCAGCACCCTATCTAGAGGGGTGGACAGGGAACGGGAGCAGTACTTC.

The chain links TRBV9 to TRBJ2-7, with D perhaps matching TRBD2 (5 bases). V was pared by 0 bases and J by 4 bases, with 14 bases between. The CDR3 contains 15 residues. Germline V lookup: CDR1 SGDLS, CDR2 YYNGEE. This CDR3 is CASSVEAGAFYEQYF. The CDR3 DNA reads as TGTGCCAGCAGCGTAGAGGCGGGTGCATTTTACGAGCAGTACTTC.

The chain couples TRBV6-2 or TRBV6-3 to TRBJ1-2; 7 positions match TRBD1. With V trimmed by 0 bases and J by 5 bases, 6 bases remained unmatched. Germline CDR1 and CDR2: MNHEY and SVGEGT. The CDR3 has 15 residues. The chain's CDR3 is CASSYSTQGLYGYTF. For the CDR3, the DNA is TGTGCCAGCAGTTACTCGACACAGGGGCTATATGGCTACACCTTC.